This T cell receptor beta chain was sequenced in a study of shared clonotypes between healthy human individuals. Per germline, CDR1 SGHVS and CDR2 FQNEAQ. V lost 5 bases to trimming and J lost 2 bases, with 10 bases between them. The CDR3 covers 14 residues. The study drew its donors from healthy HIV-negative adults without recent acute infections or vaccinations. The assay was carried out at the deep level. Profiling relied on immunoSEQ multiplex PCR, and the TCRdb table lists in-frame clones only, not all of them. The sample lists around 2.5 million clones; 93% were seen once. The TCR sequence derives from a man aged 18 to 29 in good health. Some clones in this sample may be carry-over from other donors' samples. This chain links TRBV7-8 with TRBJ1-3; tentative D call: TRBD1 (6 bases). Sequencing was carried out using naive CD4+ T cells from PBMCs. Subset noted: CD45RA+ positively selected. Here the CDR3 reads CASSHRQAGNTIYF. Here the CDR3 DNA reads TGTGCCAGCAGCCACCGACAGGCTGGAAACACCATATATTTT.